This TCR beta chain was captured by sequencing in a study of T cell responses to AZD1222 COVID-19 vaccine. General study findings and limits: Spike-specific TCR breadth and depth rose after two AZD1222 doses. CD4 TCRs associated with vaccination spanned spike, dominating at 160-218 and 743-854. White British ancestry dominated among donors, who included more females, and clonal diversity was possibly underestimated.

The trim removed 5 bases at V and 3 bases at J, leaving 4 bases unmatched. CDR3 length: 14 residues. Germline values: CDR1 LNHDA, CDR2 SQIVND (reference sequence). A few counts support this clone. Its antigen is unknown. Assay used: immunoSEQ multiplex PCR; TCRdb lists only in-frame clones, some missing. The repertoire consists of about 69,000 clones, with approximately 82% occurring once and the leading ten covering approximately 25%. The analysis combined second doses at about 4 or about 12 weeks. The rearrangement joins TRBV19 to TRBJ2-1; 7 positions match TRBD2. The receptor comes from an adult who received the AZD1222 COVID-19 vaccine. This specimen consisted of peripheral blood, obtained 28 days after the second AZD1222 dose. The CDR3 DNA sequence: TGTGCCAGTAGTCCTGGACTAGGCTACAATGAGCAGTTCTTC. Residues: CASSPGLGYNEQFF.